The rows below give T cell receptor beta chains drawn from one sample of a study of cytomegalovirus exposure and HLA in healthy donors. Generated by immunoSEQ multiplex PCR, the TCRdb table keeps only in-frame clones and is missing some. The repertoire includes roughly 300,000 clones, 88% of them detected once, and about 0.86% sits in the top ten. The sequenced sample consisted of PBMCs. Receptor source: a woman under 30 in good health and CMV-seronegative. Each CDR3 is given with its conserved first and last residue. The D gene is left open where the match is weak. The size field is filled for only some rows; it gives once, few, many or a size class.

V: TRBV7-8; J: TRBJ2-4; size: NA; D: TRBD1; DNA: TGTGCCAGCGTCGGGACAGGCGGCCTAGCCAAAAACATTCAGTACTTC; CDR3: CASVGTGGLAKNIQYF
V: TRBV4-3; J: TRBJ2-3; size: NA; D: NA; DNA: TGCGCCAGCAGCCAAGGGGATGGAGGGGTCACAGATACGCAGTATTTT; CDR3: CASSQGDGGVTDTQYF
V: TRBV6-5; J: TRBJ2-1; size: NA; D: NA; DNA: TGTGCCAGCCTCACCCGGGCGGGGGCGTTGGAGCAGTTCTTC; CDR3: CASLTRAGALEQFF
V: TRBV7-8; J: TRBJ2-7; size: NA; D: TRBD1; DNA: TGTGCCAGCAGCTCGCCGGGACAGGGGACCTACGAGCAGTACTTC; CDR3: CASSSPGQGTYEQYF
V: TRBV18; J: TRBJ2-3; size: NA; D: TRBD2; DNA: TGTGCCAGCTCACCCCCCAGACTAGCGGGGCTAACAGATACGCAGTATTTT; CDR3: CASSPPRLAGLTDTQYF
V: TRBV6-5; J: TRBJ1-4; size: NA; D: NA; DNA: TGTGCCAGCAGTTATTACTTAGGGGCAGGTGAAAAACTGTTTTTT; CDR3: CASSYYLGAGEKLFF
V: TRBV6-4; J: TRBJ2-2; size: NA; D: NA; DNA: TGTGCCAGCAGTGGACAGGTCGGCGGGGAGCTGTTTTTT; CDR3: CASSGQVGGELFF
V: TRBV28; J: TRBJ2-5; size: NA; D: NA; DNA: TGTGCCAGCAGTTTGTTCGGGAGAGAGACCCAGTACTTC; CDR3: CASSLFGRETQYF
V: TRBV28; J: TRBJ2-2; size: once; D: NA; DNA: TGTGCCAGCAGTTTATCGATGACTACGAACACCGGGGAGCTGTTTTTT; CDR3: CASSLSMTTNTGELFF
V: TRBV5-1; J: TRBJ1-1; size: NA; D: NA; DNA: TGCGCCAGCAGCTTGGTAGGGGGGGACACTGAAGCTTTCTTT; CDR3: CASSLVGGDTEAFF
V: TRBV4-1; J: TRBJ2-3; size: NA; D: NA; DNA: TGCGCCAGCAGCCAAGAGATGGGGGGGCGTATAGATACGCAGTATTTT; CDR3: CASSQEMGGRIDTQYF
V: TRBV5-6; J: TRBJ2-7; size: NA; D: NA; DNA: TGTGCCAGCAGATTAGCAGGAGGTTTATACGAGCAGTACTTC; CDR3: CASRLAGGLYEQYF
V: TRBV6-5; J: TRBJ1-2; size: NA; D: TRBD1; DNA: TGTGCCAGCACCCGACAGGGTCGGGGCTACACCTTC; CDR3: CASTRQGRGYTF
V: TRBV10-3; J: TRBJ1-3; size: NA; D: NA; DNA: TGTGCCGCGTTCGCGGATTTGGGAAACACCATATATTTT; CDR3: CAAFADLGNTIYF
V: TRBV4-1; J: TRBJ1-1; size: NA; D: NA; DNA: TGCGCCAGCAGCCCCCTCGGCGCTCGGAGGGTAAGTGAAACTGAAGCTTTCTTT; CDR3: CASSPLGARRVSETEAFF
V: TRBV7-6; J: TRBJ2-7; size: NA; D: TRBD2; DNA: TGTGCCAGCAGCCCGGGACTAGCGCTATCCTACGAGCAGTACTTC; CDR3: CASSPGLALSYEQYF
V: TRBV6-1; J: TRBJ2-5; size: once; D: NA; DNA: TGTGCCAGCAGTGAAGGATCCTGGGCCCTCCAAGAGACCCAGTACTTC; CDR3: CASSEGSWALQETQYF
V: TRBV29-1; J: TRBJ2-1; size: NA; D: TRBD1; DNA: TGCAGCGTTGAATGGGACAGACATTACAATGAGCAGTTCTTC; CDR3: CSVEWDRHYNEQFF
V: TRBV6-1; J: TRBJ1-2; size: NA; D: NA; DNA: TGTGCCAGCAGGCGGGACGGTACTAACTATGGCTACACCTTC; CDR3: CASRRDGTNYGYTF
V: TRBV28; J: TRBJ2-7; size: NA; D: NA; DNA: TGTGCCAGCAGTCCTTATCTTGGACAGCCAAACTACGAGCAGTACTTC; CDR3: CASSPYLGQPNYEQYF
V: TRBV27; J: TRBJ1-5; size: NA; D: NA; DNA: TGTGCCAGCCAGGGGCGGGCTGGAAGTCAGCCCCAGCATTTT; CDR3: CASQGRAGSQPQHF